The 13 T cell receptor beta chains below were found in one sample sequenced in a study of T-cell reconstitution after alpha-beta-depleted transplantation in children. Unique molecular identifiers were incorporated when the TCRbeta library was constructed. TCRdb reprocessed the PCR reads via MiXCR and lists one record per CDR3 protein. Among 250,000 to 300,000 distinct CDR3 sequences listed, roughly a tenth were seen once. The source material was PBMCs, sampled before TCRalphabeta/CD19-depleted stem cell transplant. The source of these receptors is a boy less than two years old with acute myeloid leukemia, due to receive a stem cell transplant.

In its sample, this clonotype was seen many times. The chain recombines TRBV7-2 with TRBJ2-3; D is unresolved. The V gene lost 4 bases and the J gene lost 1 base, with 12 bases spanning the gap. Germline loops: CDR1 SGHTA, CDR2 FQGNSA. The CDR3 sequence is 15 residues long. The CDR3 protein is CASSSPAWGTDTQYF. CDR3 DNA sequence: TGTGCCAGCAGCTCTCCGGCCTGGGGCACAGATACGCAGTATTTT.

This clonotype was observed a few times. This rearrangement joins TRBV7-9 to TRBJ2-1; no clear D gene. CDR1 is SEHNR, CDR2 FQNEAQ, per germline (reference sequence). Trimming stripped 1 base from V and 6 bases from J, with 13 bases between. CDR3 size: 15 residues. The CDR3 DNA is TGTGCCAGCAGCTTAGTTCCTAAAGGGCGCAATGAGCAGTTCTTC. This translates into CASSLVPKGRNEQFF.

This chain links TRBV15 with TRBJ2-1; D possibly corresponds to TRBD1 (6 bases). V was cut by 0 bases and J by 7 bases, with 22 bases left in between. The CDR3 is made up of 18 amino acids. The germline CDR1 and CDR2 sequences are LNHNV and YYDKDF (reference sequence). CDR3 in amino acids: CATSRESRGFLVRNEQFF. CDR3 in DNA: TGTGCCACCAGCAGAGAGAGCAGGGGTTTCTTAGTCCGTAATGAGCAGTTCTTC.

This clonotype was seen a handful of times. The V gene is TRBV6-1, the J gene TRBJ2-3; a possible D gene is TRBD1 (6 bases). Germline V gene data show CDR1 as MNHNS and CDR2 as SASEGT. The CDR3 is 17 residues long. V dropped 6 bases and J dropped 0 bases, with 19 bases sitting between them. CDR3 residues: CASSRTQGSLSTDTQYF. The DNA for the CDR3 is TGTGCCAGCAGCCGTACTCAGGGGTCGCTAAGCACAGATACGCAGTATTTT.

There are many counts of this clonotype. The CDR3 bases are TGCGCCAGCAGCCAAGATGAGACTAGCGGGTTCTCCCCCTACAATGAGCAGTTCTTC. The encoded protein is CASSQDETSGFSPYNEQFF. The rearrangement uses TRBV4-3 and TRBJ2-1; 10 nucleotides line up with TRBD2. This CDR3 is 19 amino acids long. Germline trimming cut 0 bases from V and 2 bases from J; bases unmatched to any gene: 10. Germline values: CDR1 LGHNA, CDR2 YSLEER.

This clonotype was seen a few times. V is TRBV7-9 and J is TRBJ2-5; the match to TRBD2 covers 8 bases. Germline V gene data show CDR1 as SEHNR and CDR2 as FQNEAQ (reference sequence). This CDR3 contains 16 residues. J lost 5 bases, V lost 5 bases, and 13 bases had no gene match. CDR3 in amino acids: CASSLSSGSAWETQYF. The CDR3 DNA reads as TGTGCCAGCAGCCTCTCAAGCGGGAGCGCCTGGGAGACCCAGTACTTC.

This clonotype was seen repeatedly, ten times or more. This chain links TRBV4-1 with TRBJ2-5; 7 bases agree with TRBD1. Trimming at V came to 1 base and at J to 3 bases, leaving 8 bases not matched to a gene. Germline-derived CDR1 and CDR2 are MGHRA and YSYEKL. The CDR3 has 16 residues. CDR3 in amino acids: CASSQVPLGTEETQYF. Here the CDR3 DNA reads TGCGCCAGCAGCCAAGTTCCACTCGGGACAGAAGAGACCCAGTACTTC.

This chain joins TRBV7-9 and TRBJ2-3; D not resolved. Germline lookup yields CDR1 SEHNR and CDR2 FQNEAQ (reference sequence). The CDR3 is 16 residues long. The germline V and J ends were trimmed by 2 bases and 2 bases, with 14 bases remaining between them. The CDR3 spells CASSLSSAAFTDTQYF. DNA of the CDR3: TGTGCCAGCAGCTTATCCTCGGCAGCGTTCACAGATACGCAGTATTTT.

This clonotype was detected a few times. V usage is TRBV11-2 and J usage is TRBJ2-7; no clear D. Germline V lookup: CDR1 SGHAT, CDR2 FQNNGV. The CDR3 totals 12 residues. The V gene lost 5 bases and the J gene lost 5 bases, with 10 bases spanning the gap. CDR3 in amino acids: CASSLRTDEQYF. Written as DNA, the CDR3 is TGTGCCAGCAGCCTTCGTACGGACGAGCAGTACTTC.

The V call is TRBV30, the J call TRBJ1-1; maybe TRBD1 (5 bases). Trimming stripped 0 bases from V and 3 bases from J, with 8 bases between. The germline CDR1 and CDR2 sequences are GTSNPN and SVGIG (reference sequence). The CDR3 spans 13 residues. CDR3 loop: CAWSVKGYTEAFF. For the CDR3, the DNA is TGTGCCTGGAGTGTGAAGGGGTACACTGAAGCTTTCTTT.

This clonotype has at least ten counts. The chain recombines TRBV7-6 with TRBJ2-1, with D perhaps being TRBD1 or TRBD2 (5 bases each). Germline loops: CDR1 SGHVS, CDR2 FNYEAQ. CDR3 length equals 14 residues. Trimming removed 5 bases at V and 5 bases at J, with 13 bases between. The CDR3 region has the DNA TGTGCCAGCAGCCCGTCCGGGGCGAACAATGAGCAGTTCTTC. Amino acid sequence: CASSPSGANNEQFF.

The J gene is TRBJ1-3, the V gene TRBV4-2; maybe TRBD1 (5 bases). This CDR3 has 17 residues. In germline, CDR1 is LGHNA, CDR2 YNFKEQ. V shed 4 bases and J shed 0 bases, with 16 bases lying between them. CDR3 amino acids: CASSRTLGVNSGNTIYF. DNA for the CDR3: TGTGCCAGCAGCCGTACCTTGGGGGTAAACTCTGGAAACACCATATATTTT.

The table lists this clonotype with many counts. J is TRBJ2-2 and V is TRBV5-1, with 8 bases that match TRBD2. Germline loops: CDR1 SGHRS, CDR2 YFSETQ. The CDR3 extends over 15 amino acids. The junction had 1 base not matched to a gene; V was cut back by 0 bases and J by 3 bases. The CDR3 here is CASSLEAGDTGELFF. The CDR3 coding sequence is TGCGCCAGCAGCTTGGAAGCGGGGGACACCGGGGAGCTGTTTTTT.